The 20 T cell receptor beta chains presented below share a single source sample, sequenced in a study of T cells in localized non-small cell lung cancer. Clones were sequenced by immunoSEQ multiplex PCR, and TCRdb holds only the in-frame ones, with some missing. Among about 130,000 clones listed, 70% to 90% were seen once. The sequences come from peripheral blood, collected before any cancer treatment. The receptors come from a female donor older than 55 with stage I lung adenocarcinoma.

The CDR3 reads CASSVRGLRGDEQFF. The CDR3 nucleotides are TGTGCCAGCAGCGTCCGGGGCCTCAGGGGCGATGAGCAGTTCTTC. This chain uses TRBV9 with TRBJ2-1; TRBD1 is a possible D gene (6 bases). V lost 2 bases and J lost 8, with 17 bases in between. Germline V gene sequence: CDR1 SGDLS, CDR2 YYNGEE. The CDR3 contains 15 residues. Full variable domain (rest looked up from reference TRBV9 and TRBJ2-1): DSGVTQTPKHLITATGQRVTLRCSPRSGDLSVYWYQQSLDQGLQFLIQYYNGEERAKGNILERFSAQQFPDLHSELNLSSLELGDSALYFCASSVRGLRGDEQFFGPGTRLTVL.

The V gene is TRBV30, the J gene TRBJ2-5; D uncertain. The V and J ends lost 0 bases and 2 bases respectively, with 10 bases between them. Germline CDR1 reads GTSNPN; CDR2 reads SVGIG (reference sequence). The CDR3 has 14 amino acids. The CDR3 loop is CAWSVGQLQETQYF. The CDR3 coding sequence is TGTGCCTGGAGTGTAGGGCAGTTACAAGAGACCCAGTACTTC.

The J gene is TRBJ2-7, the V gene TRBV5-1; D remains unclear. V shed 4 bases and J shed 1 base, with 18 bases lying between them. This CDR3 has 16 amino acids. Looked up from germline, CDR1 is SGHRS and CDR2 is YFSETQ. CDR3 in amino acids: CASSPDTALTSYEQYF. The CDR3 region has the DNA TGCGCCAGCAGCCCCGACACAGCGCTCACATCCTACGAGCAGTACTTC.

V usage is TRBV10-1 and J usage is TRBJ2-1, with 7 bases lining up with TRBD1. The CDR3 runs 14 residues. With V trimmed by 1 base and J by 9 bases, 6 bases remained unmatched. Germline assignment: CDR1 WNHNN and CDR2 SYGVQD (reference sequence). Written as DNA, the CDR3 is TGCGCCAGCAGTGAGTTCACAAAGGGGGCTGAGCAGTTCTTC. This translates into CASSEFTKGAEQFF.

The CDR3 here is CASSFYRQLSYNEQFF. The CDR3 coding sequence is TGTGCCAGCAGCTTTTACAGGCAGTTATCCTACAATGAGCAGTTCTTC. The rearrangement links TRBV7-9 to TRBJ2-1, with D perhaps matching TRBD1 (5 bases). The CDR3 length is 16 residues. V was trimmed by 3 bases and J by 1 base, leaving 13 bases between them. Germline V CDR1 and CDR2: SEHNR, FQNEAQ (reference sequence).

The chain carries TRBV28 and TRBJ1-5; 9 nucleotides line up with TRBD1. V gave up 7 bases and J gave up 3 bases; unmatched junction bases: 7. Germline V lookup: CDR1 MDHEN, CDR2 SYDVKM. This CDR3 contains 15 residues. The CDR3 region has the DNA TGTGCCAGCATCCCCCGGGACAGGGTCAATCAGCCCCAGCATTTT. It translates to CASIPRDRVNQPQHF.

The chain has TRBV5-1 and TRBJ2-5; D gene ambiguous. Trimming removed 2 bases at V and 2 bases at J, with 4 bases between. Germline assignment: CDR1 SGHRS and CDR2 YFSETQ. The CDR3 extends over 12 amino acids. CDR3 nucleotide sequence: TGCGCCAGCAGCTTCAGTCAAGAGACCCAGTACTTC. Its protein is CASSFSQETQYF.

The CDR3: CASSQDPGQPQHF. The CDR3 DNA sequence: TGCGCCAGCAGCCAAGATCCGGGGCAGCCCCAGCATTTT. The V and J genes are TRBV4-1 and TRBJ1-5; D ambiguous. V dropped 0 bases and J dropped 7 bases, with 7 bases sitting between them. Germline V gene sequence: CDR1 MGHRA, CDR2 YSYEKL. This CDR3 region has 13 residues.

This chain uses TRBV6-6 with TRBJ2-7; D uncertain. Trimming took 0 bases from V and 3 from J, leaving 3 bases between them. The germline V gene encodes CDR1 MNHNY and CDR2 SVGAGI (reference sequence). The CDR3 totals 12 residues. In nucleotides, the CDR3 is TGTGCCAGCAGTTACTCTAGCTACGAGCAGTACTTC. This sequence encodes CASSYSSYEQYF.

The rearrangement joins TRBV7-8 to TRBJ2-7; TRBD1 matches at 9 bases. The CDR3 is 14 residues long. Per the germline V gene, CDR1 is SGHVS and CDR2 is FQNEAQ. Trimming removed 4 bases from V and 6 bases from J; junction bases left unmatched: 7. The CDR3 region is CASSSGTGSFEQYF. As DNA, the CDR3 is TGTGCCAGCAGCTCGGGGACAGGGAGTTTCGAGCAGTACTTC. Complete variable domain (other parts from reference TRBV7-8 and TRBJ2-7): GAGVSQSPRYKVAKRGQDVALRCDPISGHVSLFWYQQALGQGPEFLTYFQNEAQLDKSGLPSDRFFAERPEGSVSTLKIQRTQQEDSAVYLCASSSGTGSFEQYFGPGTRLTVT.

The CDR3, as DNA: TGTGCCAGCAGGGAAAACAGCTACACTGAAGCTTTCTTT. This translates into CASRENSYTEAFF. The genes are TRBV25-1 and TRBJ1-1; no firm D call. The CDR3 spans 13 residues. The V end was cut by 6 bases, the J end by 3 bases, with 11 bases between. Germline-derived CDR1 and CDR2 are MGHDK and SYGVNS.

The chain links TRBV2 to TRBJ2-7, with D perhaps being TRBD1 or TRBD2 (5 bases each). Trimming removed 7 bases from V and 4 bases from J, with 17 bases in between. There are 14 residues in the CDR3. Germline-derived CDR1 and CDR2 are SNHLY and FYNNEI. CDR3 sequence reads: CASMVGTRQYEQYF. CDR3 coding DNA: TGTGCCAGCATGGTTGGGACCCGGCAATACGAGCAGTACTTC.

The genes are TRBV6-5 and TRBJ2-7; 8 nucleotides agree with TRBD1. CDR1 is MNHEY, CDR2 SVGAGI, per germline. The ends lost 8 bases at V and 2 bases at J; junction bases unmatched: 8. There are 14 residues in the CDR3. The CDR3 bases are TGTGCCAGCGGACAGGGCTCTCTTACCTACGAGCAGTACTTC. This sequence encodes CASGQGSLTYEQYF.

This chain uses TRBV6-5 with TRBJ1-1, with D perhaps matching TRBD1 (5 bases). With 2 bases removed from V and 4 bases from J, the gap between germline ends came to 14 bases. CDR1 and CDR2 (germline): MNHEY, SVGAGI. The length of the CDR3 is 15 residues. The CDR3 coding sequence is TGTGCCAGCAGTTACGTCGGGGCACAAAGCACTGAAGCTTTCTTT. Amino acid sequence: CASSYVGAQSTEAFF.

Note on this clone: This CDR3 is also generated by other DNA sequences in the sample. The genes are TRBV7-2 and TRBJ2-7, with D perhaps TRBD1 or TRBD2 (5 bases each). The length of the CDR3 is 15 residues. Trimming removed 1 base from V and 3 bases from J, with 13 bases in between. Germline values: CDR1 SGHTA, CDR2 FQGNSA. The CDR3 reads CASSLEWDRSYEQYF. For the CDR3, the DNA is TGTGCCAGCAGCTTAGAGTGGGACCGAAGCTACGAGCAGTACTTC. The variable domain in full, completed from reference TRBV7-2 and TRBJ2-7, reads GAGVSQSPSNKVTEKGKDVELRCDPISGHTALYWYRQSLGQGLEFLIYFQGNSAPDKSGLPSDRFSAERTGGSVSTLTIQRTQQEDSAVYLCASSLEWDRSYEQYFGPGTRLTVT.

The chain links TRBV7-9 to TRBJ1-3; D is unclear. The CDR3 consists of 10 residues. Trimming left V 8 bases short and J 4 bases short, with 3 bases between. Germline assignment: CDR1 SEHNR and CDR2 FQNEAQ (reference sequence). CDR3 DNA: TGTGCCAGCGGGGGAAACACCATATATTTT. It translates to CASGGNTIYF.

V is TRBV5-4 and J is TRBJ2-5; 8 nucleotides agree with TRBD1. After removal of 0 bases from V and 2 bases from J, the junction contained 0 bases not matched to a gene. The CDR3 covers 14 residues. Germline CDR1 and CDR2: SGHNT and YYREEE (reference sequence). The CDR3 is CASSLGTGQETQYF. CDR3 DNA: TGTGCCAGCAGCTTGGGGACAGGGCAAGAGACCCAGTACTTC.

The chain has TRBV7-9 and TRBJ2-7, with 7 positions matching TRBD1. The CDR3 has 16 amino acids. Losses at the gene ends were 4 bases for V and 3 bases for J; bases not matched to a gene: 12. Per germline, CDR1 SEHNR and CDR2 FQNEAQ (reference sequence). In DNA form, the CDR3 reads TGTGCCAGCAGCTCAGCTGGGACAGTCTCCCACTACGAGCAGTACTTC. Residues: CASSSAGTVSHYEQYF.

The table lists this clone with a few counts. The CDR3 here is CASSPPSGGNAGELFF. The CDR3, as DNA: TGTGCCAGCAGCCCACCTTCAGGGGGCAACGCCGGGGAGCTGTTTTTT. The chain couples TRBV7-9 to TRBJ2-2; 8 bases align to TRBD1. The junction had 11 bases not matched to a gene; V was cut back by 5 bases and J by 6 bases. CDR1 is SEHNR and CDR2 is FQNEAQ in the germline V gene (reference sequence). The CDR3 contains 16 residues.

The CDR3 loop is CASEKTGNYEQYF. CDR3 nucleotide sequence: TGTGCCAGCGAGAAAACAGGGAACTACGAGCAGTACTTC. The chain combines TRBV6-1 with TRBJ2-5, with D possibly being TRBD1 (6 bases). The last part of the DNA fits TRBJ2-7 better; the J call may be wrong. The CDR3 has 13 amino acids. Germline CDR1 MNHNS, CDR2 SASEGT.